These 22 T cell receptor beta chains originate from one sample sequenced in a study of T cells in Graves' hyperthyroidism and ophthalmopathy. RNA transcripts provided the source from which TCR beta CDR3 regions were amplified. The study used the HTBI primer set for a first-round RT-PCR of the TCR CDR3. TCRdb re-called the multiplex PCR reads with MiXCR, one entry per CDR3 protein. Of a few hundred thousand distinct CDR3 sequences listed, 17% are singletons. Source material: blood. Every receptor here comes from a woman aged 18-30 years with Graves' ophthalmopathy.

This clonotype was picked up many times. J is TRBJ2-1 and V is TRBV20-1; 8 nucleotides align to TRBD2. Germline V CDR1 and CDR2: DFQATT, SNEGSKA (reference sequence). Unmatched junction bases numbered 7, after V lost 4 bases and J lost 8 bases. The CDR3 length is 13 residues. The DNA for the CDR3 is TGCAGTGCTAATCAGCGGGAGTTCGATGAGCAGTTCTTC. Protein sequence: CSANQREFDEQFF.

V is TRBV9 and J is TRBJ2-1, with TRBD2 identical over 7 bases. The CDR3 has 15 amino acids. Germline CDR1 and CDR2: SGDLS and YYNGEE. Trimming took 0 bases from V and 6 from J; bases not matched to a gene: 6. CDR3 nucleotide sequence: TGTGCCAGCAGCGTAGGGAATAGCGGGTTCAATGAGCAGTTCTTC. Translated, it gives CASSVGNSGFNEQFF. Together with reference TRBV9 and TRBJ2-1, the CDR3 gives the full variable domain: DSGVTQTPKHLITATGQRVTLRCSPRSGDLSVYWYQQSLDQGLQFLIQYYNGEERAKGNILERFSAQQFPDLHSELNLSSLELGDSALYFCASSVGNSGFNEQFFGPGTRLTVL.

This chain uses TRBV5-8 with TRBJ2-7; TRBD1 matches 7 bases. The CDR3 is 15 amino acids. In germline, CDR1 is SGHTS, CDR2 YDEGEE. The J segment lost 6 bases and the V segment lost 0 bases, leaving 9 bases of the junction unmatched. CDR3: CASSLEGGAFGEQYF. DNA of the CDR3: TGTGCCAGCAGCTTGGAAGGGGGCGCTTTTGGCGAGCAGTACTTC.

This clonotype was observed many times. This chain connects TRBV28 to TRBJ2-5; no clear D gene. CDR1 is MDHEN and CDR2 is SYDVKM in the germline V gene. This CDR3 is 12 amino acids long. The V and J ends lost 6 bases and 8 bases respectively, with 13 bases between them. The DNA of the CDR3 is TGTGCCAGCAGCACGGACGGTGACACCCAGTACTTC. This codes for CASSTDGDTQYF.

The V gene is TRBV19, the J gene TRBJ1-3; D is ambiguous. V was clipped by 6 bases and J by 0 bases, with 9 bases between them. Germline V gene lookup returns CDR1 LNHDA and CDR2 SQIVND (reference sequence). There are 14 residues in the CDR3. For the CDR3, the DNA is TGTGCCAGTAGGATGGGAGTCTCTGGAAACACCATATATTTT. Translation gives CASRMGVSGNTIYF.

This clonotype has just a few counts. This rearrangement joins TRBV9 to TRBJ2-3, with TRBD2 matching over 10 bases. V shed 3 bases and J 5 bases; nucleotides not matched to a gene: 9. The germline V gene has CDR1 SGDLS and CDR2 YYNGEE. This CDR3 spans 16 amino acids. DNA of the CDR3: TGTGCCAGCAGCGCCTACAGCGGGGGGGCCGTAGATACGCAGTATTTT. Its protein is CASSAYSGGAVDTQYF.

CDR3 sequence (DNA): TGTGCCAGCAGCCAAGACAGGGTTCCCTACGAGCAGTACTTC. This sequence encodes CASSQDRVPYEQYF. The chain uses TRBV27 and TRBJ2-7; 7 nucleotides line up with TRBD1. Germline values: CDR1 MNHEY, CDR2 SMNVEV (reference sequence). V dropped 6 bases and J dropped 2; count of bases not matched to a gene: 7. The CDR3 spans 14 residues.

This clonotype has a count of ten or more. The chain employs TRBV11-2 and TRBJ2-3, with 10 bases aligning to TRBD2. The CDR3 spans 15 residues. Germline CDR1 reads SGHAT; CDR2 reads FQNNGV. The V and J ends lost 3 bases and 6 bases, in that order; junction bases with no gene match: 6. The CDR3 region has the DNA TGTGCCAGCAGCTTGAGCGGGGGGGCCGGTGATACGCAGTATTTT. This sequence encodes CASSLSGGAGDTQYF.

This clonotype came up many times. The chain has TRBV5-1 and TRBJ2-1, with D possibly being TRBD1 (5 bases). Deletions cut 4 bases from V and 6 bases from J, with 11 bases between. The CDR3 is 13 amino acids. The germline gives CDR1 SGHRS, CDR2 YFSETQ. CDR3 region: CASSRGAFNEQFF. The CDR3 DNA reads TGCGCCAGCAGCAGGGGCGCCTTCAATGAGCAGTTCTTC.

The CDR3 sequence is CASRSNSVGGYTF. The DNA of the CDR3 is TGTGCCAGCAGATCAAACAGTGTCGGTGGCTACACCTTC. J is TRBJ1-2 and V is TRBV28; D is ambiguous. Germline V gene sequence: CDR1 MDHEN, CDR2 SYDVKM. The CDR3 extends over 13 amino acids. V lost 6 bases to trimming and J lost 7 bases, with 15 bases between them.

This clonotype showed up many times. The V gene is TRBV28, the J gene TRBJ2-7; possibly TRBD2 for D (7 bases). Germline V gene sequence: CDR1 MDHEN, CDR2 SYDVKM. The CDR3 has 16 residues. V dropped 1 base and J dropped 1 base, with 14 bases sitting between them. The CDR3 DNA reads TGTGCCAGCAGTTTATTAGGGGGGGGAGTGTCCTACGAGCAGTACTTC. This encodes CASSLLGGGVSYEQYF.

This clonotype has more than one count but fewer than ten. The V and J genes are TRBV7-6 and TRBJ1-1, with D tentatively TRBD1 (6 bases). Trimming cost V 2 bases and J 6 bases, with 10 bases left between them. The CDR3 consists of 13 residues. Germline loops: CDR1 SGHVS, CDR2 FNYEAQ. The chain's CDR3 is CASSLKQGAEAFF. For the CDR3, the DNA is TGTGCCAGCAGCTTAAAACAGGGCGCTGAAGCTTTCTTT.

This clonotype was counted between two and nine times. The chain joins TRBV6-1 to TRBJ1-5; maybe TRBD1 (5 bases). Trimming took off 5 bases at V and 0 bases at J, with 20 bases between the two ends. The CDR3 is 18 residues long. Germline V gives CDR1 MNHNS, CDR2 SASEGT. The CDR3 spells CASSKEGTDTFSNQPQHF. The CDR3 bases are TGTGCCAGCAGTAAAGAGGGGACGGACACTTTTAGCAATCAGCCCCAGCATTTT.

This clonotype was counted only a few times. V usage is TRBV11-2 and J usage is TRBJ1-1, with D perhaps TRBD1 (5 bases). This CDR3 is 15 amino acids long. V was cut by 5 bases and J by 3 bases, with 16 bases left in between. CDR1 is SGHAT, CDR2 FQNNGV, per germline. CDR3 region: CASSPKIRQYTEAFF. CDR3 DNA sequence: TGTGCCAGCAGCCCCAAGATTAGACAGTACACTGAAGCTTTCTTT.

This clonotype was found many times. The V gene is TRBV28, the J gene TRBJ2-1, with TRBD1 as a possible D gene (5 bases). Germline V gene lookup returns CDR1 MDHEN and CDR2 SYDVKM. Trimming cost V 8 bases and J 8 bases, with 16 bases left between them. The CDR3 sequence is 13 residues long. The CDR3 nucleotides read TGTGCCAGCGAATTTAGGGTAGGGGATGAGCAGTTCTTC. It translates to CASEFRVGDEQFF.

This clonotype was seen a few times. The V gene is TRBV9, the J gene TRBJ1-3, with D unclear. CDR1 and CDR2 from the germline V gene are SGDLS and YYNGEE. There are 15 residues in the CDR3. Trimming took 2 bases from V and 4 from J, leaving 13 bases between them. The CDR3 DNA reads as TGTGCCAGCAGCGTTTCGTCGGTGATCGGAAACACCATATATTTT. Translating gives CASSVSSVIGNTIYF.

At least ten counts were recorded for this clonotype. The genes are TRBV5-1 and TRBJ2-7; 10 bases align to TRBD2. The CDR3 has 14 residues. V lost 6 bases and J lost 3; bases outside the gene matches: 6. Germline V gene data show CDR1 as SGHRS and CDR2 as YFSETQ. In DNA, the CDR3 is TGCGCCAGCAAGCTAGCGGGAGACGGCTACGAGCAGTACTTC. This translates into CASKLAGDGYEQYF.

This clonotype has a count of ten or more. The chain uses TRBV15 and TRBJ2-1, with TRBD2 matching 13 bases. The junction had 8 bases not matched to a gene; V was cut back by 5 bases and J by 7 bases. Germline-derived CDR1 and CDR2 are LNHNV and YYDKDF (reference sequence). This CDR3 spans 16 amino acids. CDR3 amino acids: CATSPRLAGGGNEQFF. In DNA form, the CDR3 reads TGTGCCACCAGCCCTCGACTAGCGGGGGGCGGGAATGAGCAGTTCTTC. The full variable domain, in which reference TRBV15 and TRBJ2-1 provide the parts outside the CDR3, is DAMVIQNPRYQVTQFGKPVTLSCSQTLNHNVMYWYQQKSSQAPKLLFHYYDKDFNNEADTPDNFQSRRPNTSFCFLDIRSPGLGDTAMYLCATSPRLAGGGNEQFFGPGTRLTVL.

The chain's CDR3 is CASSYGRISDKNIQYF. CDR3 nucleotides: TGTGCCAGCAGTTATGGGCGGATTAGTGACAAAAACATTCAGTACTTC. The genes are TRBV6-2 or TRBV6-3 and TRBJ2-4; no definite D call. V was cut by 3 bases and J by 3 bases, with 15 bases left in between. This CDR3 comprises 16 residues. The V gene's germline CDR1 is MNHEY and CDR2 SVGEGT.

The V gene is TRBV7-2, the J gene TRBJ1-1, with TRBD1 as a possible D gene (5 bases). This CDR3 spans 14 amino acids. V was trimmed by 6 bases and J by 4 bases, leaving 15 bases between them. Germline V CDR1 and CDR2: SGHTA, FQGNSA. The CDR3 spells CASSHRDGSTEAFF. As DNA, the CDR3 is TGTGCCAGCAGTCACCGGGACGGAAGCACTGAAGCTTTCTTT.

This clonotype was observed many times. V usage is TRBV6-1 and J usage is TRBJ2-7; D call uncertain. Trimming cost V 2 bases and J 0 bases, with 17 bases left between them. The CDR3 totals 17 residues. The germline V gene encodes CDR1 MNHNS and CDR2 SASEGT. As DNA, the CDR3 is TGTGCCAGCAGTGAACTTATATGGGCAGGTAGCTCCTACGAGCAGTACTTC. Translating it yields CASSELIWAGSSYEQYF.

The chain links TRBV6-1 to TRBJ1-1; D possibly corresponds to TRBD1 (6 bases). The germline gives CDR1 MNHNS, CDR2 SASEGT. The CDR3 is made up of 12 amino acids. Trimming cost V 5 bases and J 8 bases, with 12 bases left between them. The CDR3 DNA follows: TGTGCCAGCAGTAAAACAGGGTCAGAAGCTTTCTTT. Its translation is CASSKTGSEAFF.